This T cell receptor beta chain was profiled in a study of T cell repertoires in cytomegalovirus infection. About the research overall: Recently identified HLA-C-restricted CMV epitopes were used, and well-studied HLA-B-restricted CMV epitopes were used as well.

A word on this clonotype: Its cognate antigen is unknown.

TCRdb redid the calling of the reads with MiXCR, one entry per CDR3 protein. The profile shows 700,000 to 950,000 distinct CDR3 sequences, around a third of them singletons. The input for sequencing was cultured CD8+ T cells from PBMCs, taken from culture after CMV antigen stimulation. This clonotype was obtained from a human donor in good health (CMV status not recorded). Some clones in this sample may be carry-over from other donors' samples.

CDR3 DNA: TGTGCCAGCAGTTACGGGAACAGTCCGAACACTGAAGCTTTCTTT. Amino acid sequence: CASSYGNSPNTEAFF. The V call is TRBV6-5, the J call TRBJ1-1; D remains unclear. Germline CDR1 is MNHEY and CDR2 is SVGAGI. The CDR3 runs to 15 residues. V lost 2 bases and J 1 base, leaving 11 bases between the germline ends.